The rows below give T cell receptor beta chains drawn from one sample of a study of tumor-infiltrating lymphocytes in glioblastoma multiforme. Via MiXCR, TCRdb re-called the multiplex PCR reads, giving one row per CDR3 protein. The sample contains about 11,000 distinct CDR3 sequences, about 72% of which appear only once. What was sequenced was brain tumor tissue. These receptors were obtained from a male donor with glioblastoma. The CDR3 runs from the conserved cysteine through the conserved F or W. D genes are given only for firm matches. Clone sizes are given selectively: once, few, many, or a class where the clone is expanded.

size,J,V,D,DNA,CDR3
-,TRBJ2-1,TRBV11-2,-,TGTGCCAGCAGCTTAGCAGCAAGGGTGCCTGCGCGCAATGAGCAGTTCTTC,CASSLAARVPARNEQFF
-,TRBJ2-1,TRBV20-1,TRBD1,TGCAGTGCTAGGGACAGGGTCTCCTACAGTGAGCAGTTCTTC,CSARDRVSYSEQFF
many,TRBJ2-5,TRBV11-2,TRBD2,TGTGCCAGCAGCCCCGCCGGGACTAGCGGGGAGACCCAGTACTTC,CASSPAGTSGETQYF
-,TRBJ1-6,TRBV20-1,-,TGCAGTGCTGGGGCCAGGGGAGCCCTCCACTTT,CSAGARGALHF
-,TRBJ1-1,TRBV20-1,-,TGCAGTGCTCGAACTCCGGCCGGGAATGAAGCTTTCTTT,CSARTPAGNEAFF
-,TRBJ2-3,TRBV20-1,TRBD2,TGCAGTGCTAAAACTAGCGGGGGGGCCTCAGATACGCAGTATTTT,CSAKTSGGASDTQYF
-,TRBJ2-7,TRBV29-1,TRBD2,TGCAGCGTTGAGCCTAGCGGGTCAAACGGCCGCTACGAGCAGTACTTC,CSVEPSGSNGRYEQYF
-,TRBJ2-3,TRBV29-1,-,TGCAGCGGAGCCGGGGCTCGCACGGATACGCAGTATTTT,CSGAGARTDTQYF
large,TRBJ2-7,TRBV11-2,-,TGTGCCAGCAGCACCCCGACTGGTTACTACGAGCAGTACTTC,CASSTPTGYYEQYF
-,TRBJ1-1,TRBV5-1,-,TGCGCCAGCAGCTTAAATAACAACACTGAAGCTTTCTTT,CASSLNNNTEAFF
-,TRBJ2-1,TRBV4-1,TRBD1,TGCGCCAGCAGCCAAGGGACAGGGATGAGGAACAATGAGCAGTTCTTC,CASSQGTGMRNNEQFF
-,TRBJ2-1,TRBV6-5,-,TGTGCCAGCAGTGGGGGGCCGGGCTTCGGTGAGCAGTTCTTC,CASSGGPGFGEQFF
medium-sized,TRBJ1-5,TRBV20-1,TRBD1,TGCAGTGCAGGGACAGATAGCAATCAGCCCCAGCATTTT,CSAGTDSNQPQHF
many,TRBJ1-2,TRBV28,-,TGTGCCAGCAGTTCCGGACAGCACTATGGCTACACCTTC,CASSSGQHYGYTF
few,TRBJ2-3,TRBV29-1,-,TGCAGCGTTGAGGAAAGTAAGCAGTATTTT,CSVEESKQYF
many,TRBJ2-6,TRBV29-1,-,TGCAGCGTCTATAGTCCCTCTGGGGCCAACGTCCTGACTTTC,CSVYSPSGANVLTF
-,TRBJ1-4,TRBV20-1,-,TGCAGTCTTAGAGAGGAGGACGTCCCAGCGGAGGAAAAACTGTCTTTT,CSLREEDVPAEEKLSF
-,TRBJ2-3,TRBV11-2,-,TGTGCCAGCAGGTCCCCGGGATCAGATACGCAGTATTTT,CASRSPGSDTQYF
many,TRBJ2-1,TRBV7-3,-,TGTGCCAGCAGCTTAATCGGGTCCGGGAATGAGCAGTTCTTC,CASSLIGSGNEQFF
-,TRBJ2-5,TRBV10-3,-,TGTGCCATCAAGGAATCTCGGAAAGAGACCCAGTACTTC,CAIKESRKETQYF
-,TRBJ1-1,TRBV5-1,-,TGCGCCAGCAGCTTGGGGGCACATTCGAGAGGAGATACTGAAGCTTTCTTT,CASSLGAHSRGDTEAFF
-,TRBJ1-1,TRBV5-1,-,TGCGCCGGCAGCTTGGAGGGGAGTAGCACTGAAACTTTCTTT,CAGSLEGSSTETFF
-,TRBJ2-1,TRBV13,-,TGTGCCAGCAGCTTAAAGGGGGTGGGGTCCTACAATGAGCAGTTCTTC,CASSLKGVGSYNEQFF
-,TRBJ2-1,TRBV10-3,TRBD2,TGTGCCATCAGTGAGTGGGACTACATGTCCTACAATGAGCAGTTCTTC,CAISEWDYMSYNEQFF
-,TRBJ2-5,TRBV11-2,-,TGTGCCAGCAGCTTAAGACTCAAACAAGAGACCCAGTACTTC,CASSLRLKQETQYF
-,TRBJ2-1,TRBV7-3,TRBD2,TGTGCCAGCAGCTTAGGGGCTAGCGGGAGGTTCAATGAGCAGTTCTTC,CASSLGASGRFNEQFF
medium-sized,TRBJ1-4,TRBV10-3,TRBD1,TGTGCCATCAGTAGATCGACAGGGCTTAATGAAAAACTGTTTTTT,CAISRSTGLNEKLFF
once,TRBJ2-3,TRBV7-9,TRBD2,TGTCCCAGCAGATCCACAACCCAGCGGGAGATCTCAGATACGCAGTATTTT,CPSRSTTQREISDTQYF
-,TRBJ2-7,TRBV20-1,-,TGCAGTGCTAGTTATTGGGGGGTTGGGACCTACGAGCAGTACTTC,CSASYWGVGTYEQYF
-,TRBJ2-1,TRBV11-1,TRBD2,TGTGCAAGCAACCAATTACTACCTAGCGGGAGGTCTAATGAGCAGTTCTTC,CASNQLLPSGRSNEQFF
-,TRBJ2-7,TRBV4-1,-,TGCGTCAGCAGCCAGAACCTGATGGGGTCCCACGAGCAGTACTTC,CVSSQNLMGSHEQYF